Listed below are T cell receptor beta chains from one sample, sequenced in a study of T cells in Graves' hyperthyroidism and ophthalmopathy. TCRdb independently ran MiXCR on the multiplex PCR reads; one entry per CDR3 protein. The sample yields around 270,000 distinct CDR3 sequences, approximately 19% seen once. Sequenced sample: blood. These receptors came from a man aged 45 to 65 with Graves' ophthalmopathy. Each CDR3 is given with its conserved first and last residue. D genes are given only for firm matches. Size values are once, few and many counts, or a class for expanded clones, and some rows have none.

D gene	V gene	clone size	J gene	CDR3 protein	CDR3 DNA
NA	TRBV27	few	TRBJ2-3	CASSTYPPSGSDTQYF	TGTGCCAGCAGTACTTACCCCCCATCGGGGTCAGATACGCAGTATTTT
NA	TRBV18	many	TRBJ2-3	CASSPGLLTDTQYF	TGTGCCAGCTCACCGGGACTTCTAACAGATACGCAGTATTTT
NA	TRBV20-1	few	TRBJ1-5	CSASLGQNQPQHF	TGCAGTGCTAGTCTAGGGCAGAATCAGCCCCAGCATTTT
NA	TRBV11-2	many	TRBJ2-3	CASSLSPKKDTQYF	TGTGCCAGCAGCTTATCCCCCAAGAAGGATACGCAGTATTTT
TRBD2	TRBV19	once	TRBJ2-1	CASSILLAGTHEQFF	TGTGCCAGTAGTATCTTACTAGCGGGAACCCATGAGCAGTTCTTC
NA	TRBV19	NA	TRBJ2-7	CASKGTVDYEQYF	TGTGCCAGCAAAGGGACCGTTGACTACGAGCAGTACTTC
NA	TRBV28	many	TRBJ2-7	CASSLTDNLRYEQYF	TGTGCCAGCAGTTTGACGGACAACTTACGCTACGAGCAGTACTTC
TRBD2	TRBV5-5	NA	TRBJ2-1	CASSPPIAGGRNEQFF	TGTGCCAGCAGCCCCCCGATAGCGGGAGGTCGGAATGAGCAGTTCTTC
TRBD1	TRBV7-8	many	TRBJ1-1	CASSPTGGIGDTEAFF	TGTGCCAGCAGCCCCACAGGGGGCATTGGAGACACTGAAGCTTTCTTT
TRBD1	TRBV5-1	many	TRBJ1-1	CASSLQGQGHTEAFF	TGCGCCAGCAGCTTACAGGGGCAGGGCCACACTGAAGCTTTCTTT
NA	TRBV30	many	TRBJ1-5	CAWSAAGRNQPQHF	TGTGCCTGGAGTGCTGCTGGGCGCAATCAGCCCCAGCATTTT
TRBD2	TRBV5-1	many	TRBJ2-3	CASSQLAGEADTQYF	TGCGCCAGCAGCCAGTTAGCGGGAGAAGCAGATACGCAGTATTTT
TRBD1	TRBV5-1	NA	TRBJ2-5	CASSLEARGQETQYF	TGCGCCAGCAGCTTGGAGGCCAGGGGGCAAGAGACCCAGTACTTC
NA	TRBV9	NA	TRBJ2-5	CASSVGPTRQETQYF	TGTGCCAGCAGCGTAGGTCCCACCAGGCAAGAGACCCAGTACTTC
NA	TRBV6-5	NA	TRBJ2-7	CASSYPFGQPSYEQYF	TGTGCCAGCAGTTACCCTTTCGGACAGCCATCCTACGAGCAGTACTTC
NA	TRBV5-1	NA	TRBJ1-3	CASSLNPSARSGNTIYF	TGCGCCAGCAGCTTGAATCCCTCGGCGCGCTCTGGAAACACCATATATTTT
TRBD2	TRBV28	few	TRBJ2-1	CASIPSGLAGPHQFF	TGTGCCAGCATACCGTCGGGACTAGCGGGTCCCCACCAGTTCTTC